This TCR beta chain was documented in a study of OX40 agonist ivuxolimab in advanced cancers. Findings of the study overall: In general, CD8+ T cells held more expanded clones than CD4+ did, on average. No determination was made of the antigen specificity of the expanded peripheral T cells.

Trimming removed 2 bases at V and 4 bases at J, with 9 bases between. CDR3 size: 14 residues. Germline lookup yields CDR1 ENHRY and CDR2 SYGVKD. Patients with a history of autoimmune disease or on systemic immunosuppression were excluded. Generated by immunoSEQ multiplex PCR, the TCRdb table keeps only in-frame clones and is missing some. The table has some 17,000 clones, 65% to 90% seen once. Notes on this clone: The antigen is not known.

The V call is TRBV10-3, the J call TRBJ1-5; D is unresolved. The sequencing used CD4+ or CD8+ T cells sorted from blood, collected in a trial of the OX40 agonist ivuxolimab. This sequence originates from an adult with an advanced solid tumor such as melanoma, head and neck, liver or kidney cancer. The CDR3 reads CAISERTVNQPQHF. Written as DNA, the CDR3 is TGTGCCATCAGTGAGAGGACGGTAAATCAGCCCCAGCATTTT.